The clone carrying this T cell receptor (beta chain) was counted at least ten times. V was pared by 5 bases and J by 4 bases, with 17 bases between. The CDR3 extends over 15 amino acids. The germline CDR1 and CDR2 sequences are SGHTA and FQGNSA. The entry originates in a study of T cell repertoires in cytomegalovirus infection. TCRdb recomputed calls from the reads with MiXCR, one row per CDR3 protein. Of hundreds of thousands of distinct CDR3 sequences in the sample, around 24% were seen once. The sequence was collected from a human donor in good health (CMV status not recorded). Some clones in this sample may be carry-over from other donors' samples. The gene calls are TRBV7-2 and TRBJ2-5; weak D call: TRBD2 (5 bases). The sequenced material came from CD8+ T cells from PBMCs. CDR3 loop: CASSPFLGVGETQYF. CDR3 DNA: TGTGCCAGCAGCCCCTTCTTGGGAGTCGGAGAGACCCAGTACTTC.